Below, 4 T cell receptor beta chains from the same sample are listed, as sequenced in a study of identical twins (dated by TCRdb to the mid-2010s). Libraries were built with 5' RACE. Sequencing was performed on an Illumina HiSeq 2000. In TCRdb, the public reads were trimmed at Q25 with fastp and aligned with MiXCR, with productive beta chains retained. Rows with a matching CDR3 protein are joined into one entry that keeps the most common DNA and genes. The sample table records approximately 530,000 distinct CDR3 sequences; 20% to 25% of these occur just once. The top ten hold around 0.5% of the sample. Another study also made use of these data, one on yellow fever vaccine responses in identical twins.

The sample taken for sequencing was CD4+ T cells sorted from blood. These receptors all come from a woman under 30 in good health.

The genes are TRBV6-1 and TRBJ2-7, with 9 bases that match TRBD2. V lost 7 bases and J lost 1; bases outside the gene matches: 5. The CDR3 is 14 residues long. Per the germline V gene, CDR1 is MNHNS and CDR2 is SASEGT. The CDR3, as DNA: TGTGCCAGCACTATGACTAGCGGTTCCTACGAGCAGTACTTC. Protein: CASTMTSGSYEQYF.

The chain links TRBV6-2 or TRBV6-3 to TRBJ1-2; 9 bases are a match to TRBD1. J was trimmed by 4 bases and V by 2 bases; bases with no gene match: 5. The germline CDR1 and CDR2 sequences are MNHEY and SVGEGT. This CDR3 spans 15 amino acids. The CDR3 protein is CASSYRDRVSYGYTF. The DNA of the CDR3 is TGTGCCAGCAGTTACCGGGACAGGGTTTCCTATGGCTACACCTTC.

The V and J genes are TRBV10-3 and TRBJ2-1; 10 bases are shared with TRBD1. The CDR3 extends over 13 amino acids. Losses at the gene ends were 8 bases for V and 6 bases for J; bases not matched to a gene: 4. Germline-derived CDR1 and CDR2 are ENHRY and SYGVKD. CDR3 DNA sequence: TGTGCCATCGGGACAGGGGCCTCCAATGAGCAGTTCTTC. This gives the protein CAIGTGASNEQFF.

This clonotype was seen a few times. V usage is TRBV7-2 and J usage is TRBJ1-1, with D perhaps matching TRBD1 (5 bases). The CDR3 extends over 12 amino acids. Trimming shortened V by 2 bases and J by 10 bases, and 11 bases separated the two germline ends. CDR1 SGHTA and CDR2 FQGNSA come from the germline V gene. In DNA, the CDR3 is TGTGCCAGCAGCTTACTCCAGGGATCAGCTTTCTTT. Its protein is CASSLLQGSAFF.